The next 28 T cell receptor beta chains were all read from a single sample in a study of Ad26.COV2.S vaccination and SARS-CoV-2 variants. Only in-frame clones appear in the TCRdb table, and some are missing; sequencing was by immunoSEQ multiplex PCR. The top ten clones hold about 3.8% of a sample with approximately 400,000 clones, around 90% of them seen once. The sample in question was peripheral blood, obtained after recovery from COVID-19. Source of these receptors: a human donor who had recovered from COVID-19.

V and J are TRBV5-1 and TRBJ2-5, with 13 bases identical to TRBD2. The CDR3 has 15 amino acids. With 4 bases clipped from V and 4 bases from J, the junction kept 4 bases outside the gene matches. Germline V lookup: CDR1 SGHRS, CDR2 YFSETQ. In DNA, the CDR3 is TGCGCCAGCAGCCCGAGGACTAGCGGGGGAGAGACCCAGTACTTC. Translation: CASSPRTSGGETQYF.

The genes are TRBV20-1 and TRBJ2-7; no definite D call. CDR1 and CDR2 (germline): DFQATT, SNEGSKA (reference sequence). CDR3 length equals 11 residues. Trimming pared 3 bases from V and 5 bases from J, leaving 8 bases between. CDR3 sequence (DNA): TGCAGTGCTAGTGTCCCCGACGAGCAGTACTTC. Translation: CSASVPDEQYF.

The V call is TRBV6-5, the J call TRBJ2-2; D is perhaps TRBD1 (6 bases). V lost 2 bases, J lost 9 bases, and 13 bases lay in between. The CDR3 runs 14 residues. The germline CDR1 and CDR2 sequences are MNHEY and SVGAGI. The CDR3, as DNA: TGTGCCAGCAGTTACGAACGTGGGGGCCGGGAGCTGTTTTTT. Amino acids: CASSYERGGRELFF.

The chain couples TRBV7-8 to TRBJ1-1, with no clear D. The CDR3 contains 16 residues. Germline CDR1 is SGHVS and CDR2 is FQNEAQ. V was trimmed by 0 bases and J by 0 bases, leaving 11 bases between them. The DNA of the CDR3 is TGTGCCAGCAGCTTAGCGGGTTGGGCTCTGAACACTGAAGCTTTCTTT. As protein: CASSLAGWALNTEAFF.

The chain has TRBV11-3 and TRBJ2-2; D possibly uses TRBD1 or TRBD2 (6 bases each). The CDR3 sequence is 15 residues long. Trimming took 0 bases from V and 4 from J, leaving 9 bases between them. CDR1 is SGHNT and CDR2 is YENEEA in the germline V gene. The CDR3 nucleotides read TGTGCCAGCAGCTTAGAAGGGGGGACCACCGGGGAGCTGTTTTTT. This gives the protein CASSLEGGTTGELFF.

The V gene is TRBV11-3, the J gene TRBJ2-5; D may be TRBD2 (6 bases). V gave up 2 bases and J gave up 5 bases, with 21 bases separating them. The CDR3 is made up of 17 amino acids. Germline V lookup: CDR1 SGHNT, CDR2 YENEEA. The CDR3 is CASSLKPPRGILETQYF. CDR3 in DNA: TGTGCCAGCAGCTTAAAACCCCCCCGGGGGATCTTGGAGACCCAGTACTTC.

As for this clone: One end of the junction fails to match germline, which may point to a read error. This rearrangement joins TRBV14 to TRBJ1-4; D is uncertain. Germline lookup yields CDR1 SGHDN and CDR2 FVKESK. The CDR3 contains 15 residues. This CDR3 is CASRQGNSANEKLFF. Written as DNA, the CDR3 is TGTGCCAGCAGGCAAGGAAATTCGGCTAATGAAAAACTGTTTTTT.

The chain has TRBV7-8 and TRBJ2-1; 12 bases are shared with TRBD1. The length of the CDR3 is 14 residues. The germline V gene has CDR1 SGHVS and CDR2 FQNEAQ. With V trimmed by 5 bases and J by 7 bases, 3 bases remained unmatched. The CDR3 region has the DNA TGTGCCAGCAGCCCGGGACAGGGGGCAAATGAGCAGTTCTTC. Protein sequence: CASSPGQGANEQFF.

The rearrangement joins TRBV19 to TRBJ1-1; 12 nucleotides line up with TRBD1. In germline, CDR1 is LNHDA, CDR2 SQIVND (reference sequence). The CDR3 totals 17 residues. V shed 3 bases and J 4 bases; nucleotides not matched to a gene: 9. CDR3 nucleotides: TGTGCCAGTAGTATGGGAGGGACAGGGGGCGGTAGCACTGAAGCTTTCTTT. This translates into CASSMGGTGGGSTEAFF.

The rearrangement uses TRBV20-1 and TRBJ1-4; tentative D call: TRBD1 (5 bases). The CDR3 length is 14 residues. Germline V gene data show CDR1 as DFQATT and CDR2 as SNEGSKA (reference sequence). V was trimmed by 3 bases and J by 2 bases, leaving 10 bases between them. The CDR3 loop is CSASRQGTNEKLFF. CDR3 nucleotide sequence: TGCAGTGCTAGTCGCCAGGGCACTAATGAAAAACTGTTTTTT.

The CDR3 loop is CASRDGGRTDTQYF. CDR3 nucleotides: TGCGCCAGCAGAGACGGAGGGCGCACAGATACGCAGTATTTT. The chain joins TRBV4-1 to TRBJ2-3; tentatively, D is TRBD2 (6 bases). In germline, CDR1 is MGHRA, CDR2 YSYEKL. The ends were cut back, 6 bases at V and 1 base at J, with 11 bases in the middle. The CDR3 has 14 residues.

J is TRBJ2-5 and V is TRBV2, with 8 nucleotides matching TRBD2. The CDR3 loop spans 13 amino acids. J lost 3 bases, V lost 9 bases, and 6 bases had no gene match. CDR1 and CDR2 from the germline V gene are SNHLY and FYNNEI. Here the CDR3 DNA reads TGTGCCAGTTCGACTAGCGTAAAAGAGACCCAGTACTTC. The encoded protein is CASSTSVKETQYF.

This rearrangement joins TRBV3-1 (or the pseudogene TRBV3-2) to TRBJ1-2; TRBD1 matches 7 bases. The trim removed 4 bases at V and 4 bases at J, leaving 12 bases unmatched. Germline V gene lookup returns CDR1 LGHDT and CDR2 YNNKEL (reference sequence). CDR3 length equals 16 residues. The CDR3 spells CASSRQGRGAVYGYTF. The CDR3 DNA is TGTGCCAGCAGCCGACAGGGTCGAGGCGCCGTCTATGGCTACACCTTC.

V is TRBV4-3 and J is TRBJ2-7; D is uncertain. Germline V gene sequence: CDR1 LGHNA, CDR2 YSLEER. CDR3 size: 14 residues. V dropped 2 bases and J dropped 2 bases, with 10 bases sitting between them. CDR3 amino acids: CASSQFYQAYEQYF. For the CDR3, the DNA is TGCGCCAGCAGCCAATTTTACCAAGCCTACGAGCAGTACTTC.

This chain uses TRBV4-2 with TRBJ1-2, with 7 nucleotides matching TRBD1. The CDR3 loop spans 14 amino acids. Losses at the gene ends were 4 bases for V and 4 bases for J; bases not matched to a gene: 6. CDR1 is LGHNA, CDR2 YNFKEQ, per germline. CDR3 in DNA: TGTGCCAGCAGCCCCGGACAGGAGGGCTATGGCTACACCTTC. Its protein is CASSPGQEGYGYTF.

The gene calls are TRBV6-6 and TRBJ1-1; D may be TRBD1 (5 bases). Per the germline V gene, CDR1 is MNHNY and CDR2 is SVGAGI (reference sequence). The V gene lost 6 bases and the J gene lost 1 base, with 12 bases spanning the gap. This CDR3 is 14 amino acids long. The CDR3 sequence is CASRGEGRNTEAFF. In nucleotides, the CDR3 is TGTGCCAGCAGGGGGGAGGGGCGGAACACTGAAGCTTTCTTT.

This clone was counted a few times. The gene calls are TRBV7-3 and TRBJ1-2; 7 bases are a match to TRBD1. The trim removed 5 bases at V and 6 bases at J, leaving 6 bases unmatched. CDR1 is SGHTA and CDR2 is FQGTGA in the germline V gene. This CDR3 has 13 residues. The CDR3 nucleotides read TGTGCCAGCAGCGACACAGGGGTGGATGGCTACACCTTC. Its protein product is CASSDTGVDGYTF. The variable domain in full, completed from reference TRBV7-3 and TRBJ1-2, reads GAGVSQTPSNKVTEKGKYVELRCDPISGHTALYWYRQSLGQGPEFLIYFQGTGAADDSGLPNDRFFAVRPEGSVSTLKIQRTERGDSAVYLCASSDTGVDGYTFGSGTRLTVV.

J is TRBJ2-1 and V is TRBV10-1; D might be TRBD2 (5 bases). This CDR3 region has 15 residues. The ends were cut back, 4 bases at V and 2 bases at J, with 12 bases in the middle. Germline values: CDR1 WNHNN, CDR2 SYGVQD (reference sequence). CDR3 protein: CASSGAGVTYNEQFF. In DNA, the CDR3 is TGCGCCAGCAGTGGGGCGGGCGTTACCTACAATGAGCAGTTCTTC.

The chain joins TRBV11-2 to TRBJ2-7; 9 positions match TRBD1. The germline CDR1 and CDR2 sequences are SGHAT and FQNNGV. V lost 3 bases and J lost 5; bases outside the gene matches: 5. CDR3 length: 14 residues. The CDR3 spells CASSFWTGANEQYF. The CDR3 coding sequence is TGTGCCAGCAGCTTCTGGACAGGGGCCAACGAGCAGTACTTC.

The J gene is TRBJ1-2, the V gene TRBV19, with D hard to call. The CDR3 has 16 residues. From germline, CDR1 is LNHDA and CDR2 SQIVND (reference sequence). The germline V and J ends were trimmed by 0 bases and 6 bases, with 17 bases remaining between them. This CDR3 is CASSIDSITIPHGYTF. In DNA, the CDR3 is TGTGCCAGTAGTATAGACTCGATAACCATACCTCATGGCTACACCTTC.

J is TRBJ1-3 and V is TRBV18; the match to TRBD1 covers 8 bases. The CDR3 loop spans 15 amino acids. V lost 3 bases to trimming and J lost 0 bases; unmatched junction nucleotides: 1. From germline, CDR1 is KGHSH and CDR2 LQKENI. The CDR3 protein is CASSPQGASGNTIYF. CDR3 sequence (DNA): TGTGCCAGCTCACCGCAGGGGGCCTCTGGAAACACCATATATTTT.

The CDR3 nucleotides read TGTGCCACCAGCAGAGATCCCTTGACAGGGGAAGAGACCCAGTACTTC. It encodes CATSRDPLTGEETQYF. J is TRBJ2-5 and V is TRBV15; the match to TRBD1 covers 8 bases. With V trimmed by 0 bases and J by 3 bases, 6 bases remained unmatched. This CDR3 region has 16 residues. CDR1 is LNHNV and CDR2 is YYDKDF in the germline V gene (reference sequence).

This chain joins TRBV29-1 and TRBJ2-3, with D maybe TRBD2 (6 bases). CDR1 is SQVTM, CDR2 ANQGSEA, per germline. The CDR3 contains 13 residues. Trimming stripped 6 bases from V and 4 bases from J, with 14 bases between. This CDR3 is CSVETSSADTQYF. Written as DNA, the CDR3 is TGCAGCGTGGAGACTTCTAGCGCAGATACGCAGTATTTT.

The chain joins TRBV11-3 to TRBJ2-1; TRBD1 agrees at 8 bases. The ends lost 5 bases at V and 4 bases at J; junction bases unmatched: 7. From germline, CDR1 is SGHNT and CDR2 YENEEA. This CDR3 contains 15 residues. The CDR3 sequence: CASSRPGQEYNEQFF. The CDR3 DNA follows: TGTGCCAGCAGCAGACCGGGACAGGAGTACAATGAGCAGTTCTTC.

This sequence joins TRBV6-5 and TRBJ1-2; D is undetermined. The CDR3 has 13 residues. Trimming left V 8 bases short and J 4 bases short, with 14 bases between. CDR1 and CDR2 (germline): MNHEY, SVGAGI. CDR3 residues: CASVGQNSYGYTF. The CDR3 coding sequence is TGTGCCAGCGTTGGGCAGAACAGCTATGGCTACACCTTC.

V is TRBV12-5 and J is TRBJ2-2; TRBD2 aligns across 10 bases. The V and J ends lost 5 bases and 3 bases, in that order; junction bases with no gene match: 3. Germline V lookup: CDR1 LGHNT, CDR2 FRNRAP. CDR3 length: 15 residues. In DNA, the CDR3 is TGTGCTAGTGGTCTCGGACTAGCGGACACCGGGGAGCTGTTTTTT. It yields the protein CASGLGLADTGELFF.

V usage is TRBV20-1 and J usage is TRBJ1-1, with TRBD1 matching over 8 bases. The CDR3 length is 16 residues. With V trimmed by 3 bases and J by 0 bases, 9 bases remained unmatched. Germline CDR1 is DFQATT and CDR2 is SNEGSKA (reference sequence). CDR3 amino acids: CSASTGGGRLNTEAFF. CDR3 nucleotide sequence: TGCAGTGCTAGTACAGGGGGGGGGAGATTGAACACTGAAGCTTTCTTT.

Concerning this clone itself: One end of the junction fails to match germline, which may point to a read error. The CDR3 DNA follows: TGCAGCGTCGAAGTTACAGGGGGCTTCACTGAAGCTTTCTTT. Its protein product is CSVEVTGGFTEAFF. The chain employs TRBV29-1 and TRBJ1-1; TRBD1 matches 9 bases. The V gene's germline CDR1 is SQVTM and CDR2 ANQGSEA. This CDR3 contains 14 residues.